The 22 T cell receptor beta chains listed next were all sequenced from one sample in a study of blood T cell repertoires in COVID-19 (dated by TCRdb to 2019 to 2021). Library method: the immunoSEQ multiplex PCR assay. In TCRdb, the immuneACCESS table is reduced to in-frame sequences with V and J assigned. These tables do not hold every clone; where another copy was compared, an unresolved V gene accounts for under half, and the others remain unexplained. The sample yields approximately 46,000 clones; about 90% were counted once. Less than 3% of the sample rests with the top ten. The sequencing input was peripheral blood. The origin of the receptors is a man between 50 and 59 years old with active COVID-19.

V and J are TRBV28 and TRBJ1-6, with 9 bases fitting TRBD1. The CDR3 length is 15 residues. Germline V CDR1 and CDR2: MDHEN, SYDVKM. V lost 6 bases and J lost 9; bases outside the gene matches: 9. DNA for the CDR3: TGTGCCAGCAGCCCTGCGGGACAGGGAATTTCACCCCTCCACTTT. Translating it yields CASSPAGQGISPLHF. The full variable domain, rest sourced from reference TRBV28 and TRBJ1-6, is DVKVTQSSRYLVKRTGEKVFLECVQDMDHENMFWYRQDPGLGLRLIYFSYDVKMKEKGDIPEGYSVSREKKERFSLILESASTNQTSMYLCASSPAGQGISPLHFGNGTRLTVT.

The chain couples TRBV6-1 to TRBJ1-4; 8 bases line up with TRBD1. The CDR3 is 17 amino acids. The germline V gene encodes CDR1 MNHNS and CDR2 SASEGT. The junction had 10 bases not matched to a gene; V was cut back by 4 bases and J by 3 bases. The CDR3 sequence is CASSVQTGDGANEKLFF. DNA of the CDR3: TGTGCCAGCAGTGTACAGACAGGGGATGGGGCTAATGAAAAACTGTTTTTT.

The V gene is TRBV28, the J gene TRBJ2-1; a weak D match, TRBD1 (6 bases). The V and J ends lost 5 bases and 0 bases respectively, with 11 bases between them. The germline V gene has CDR1 MDHEN and CDR2 SYDVKM. The CDR3 spans 15 residues. The CDR3 DNA is TGTGCCAGCAGTGCGGACAGAATCTCCTACAATGAGCAGTTCTTC. Amino acids: CASSADRISYNEQFF.

This clone was detected only once. The V gene is TRBV18, the J gene TRBJ1-1, with D possibly TRBD1 on 6 matching bases. This CDR3 is 14 amino acids long. Germline CDR1 is KGHSH and CDR2 is LQKENI. V was cut by 4 bases and J by 7 bases, with 16 bases left in between. The CDR3 is CASSRSRGEGEAFF. CDR3 sequence (DNA): TGTGCCAGCTCACGGAGCAGGGGCGAGGGTGAAGCTTTCTTT.

The CDR3, as DNA: TGTGCCAGCAGTGCCACGACTAGCGGGGGCCATGAGCAGTTCTTC. This codes for CASSATTSGGHEQFF. This chain links TRBV6-4 with TRBJ2-1; the match to TRBD2 covers 12 bases. CDR3 length: 15 amino acids. Germline assignment: CDR1 MRHNA and CDR2 SNTAGT. The junction had 6 bases not matched to a gene; V was cut back by 4 bases and J by 8 bases.

This clone was recorded only once. CDR3 nucleotide sequence: TGTGCCAGCAGCGTAGACCCGGGATCGAGAAATGAGCAGTTCTTC. This translates into CASSVDPGSRNEQFF. This rearrangement joins TRBV9 to TRBJ2-1; possible D gene TRBD2, 5 bases. The CDR3 has 15 amino acids. V dropped 0 bases and J dropped 7 bases, with 14 bases sitting between them. Germline V lookup: CDR1 SGDLS, CDR2 YYNGEE.

The chain carries TRBV9 and TRBJ2-3, with 8 bases lining up with TRBD2. The CDR3 has 15 amino acids. CDR1 and CDR2 from the germline V gene are SGDLS and YYNGEE. The V segment lost 4 bases and the J segment 1 base; nucleotides outside the gene matches: 5. CDR3 loop: CASSPYGGGTDTQYF. CDR3 in DNA: TGTGCCAGCAGCCCATACGGGGGGGGCACAGATACGCAGTATTTT.

V is TRBV7-3 and J is TRBJ2-1; 7 bases line up with TRBD2. Germline CDR1 is SGHTA and CDR2 is FQGTGA. The CDR3 spans 11 residues. The trim removed 5 bases at V and 10 bases at J, leaving 2 bases unmatched. CDR3 DNA: TGTGCCAGCAGCAGCGGGACCGAGCAGTTCTTC. Translated, it gives CASSSGTEQFF.

This clone was seen more than once but under ten times. The chain carries TRBV11-2 and TRBJ2-1; D unresolved. The CDR3 consists of 15 residues. In germline, CDR1 is SGHAT, CDR2 FQNNGV. Trimming stripped 0 bases from V and 4 bases from J, with 10 bases between. CDR3 amino acids: CASSLDGALYNEQFF. The CDR3, as DNA: TGTGCCAGCAGCTTAGACGGAGCCCTTTACAATGAGCAGTTCTTC.

The V and J genes are TRBV12-3 or TRBV12-4 and TRBJ1-4, with D unclear. Trimming shortened V by 3 bases and J by 8 bases, and 10 bases separated the two germline ends. The CDR3 runs 13 residues. In DNA form, the CDR3 reads TGTGCCAGCAGTTTTCGGCGGATGGAAAAACTGTTTTTT. Protein: CASSFRRMEKLFF.

The chain employs TRBV9 and TRBJ2-1; 12 bases match TRBD2. The length of the CDR3 is 15 residues. V was clipped by 1 base and J by 7 bases; unmatched bases: 3. CDR1 and CDR2 (germline): SGDLS, YYNGEE. The CDR3 bases are TGTGCCAGCAGCGTATTCACTAGCGGGGGGAATGAGCAGTTCTTC. Protein product: CASSVFTSGGNEQFF.

The genes are TRBV19 and TRBJ1-6, with D uncertain. The V end was cut by 10 bases, the J end by 6 bases, with 13 bases between. Germline V gene sequence: CDR1 LNHDA, CDR2 SQIVND (reference sequence). The CDR3 is made up of 13 amino acids. CDR3 sequence (DNA): TGTGCCATCAGCCGGGGAACTAATTCACCCCTCCACTTT. This gives the protein CAISRGTNSPLHF.

This CDR3 is CATSDPRVGRRETQYF. Here the CDR3 DNA reads TGTGCCACCAGTGACCCCAGGGTCGGGCGAAGGGAGACCCAGTACTTC. The chain combines TRBV24-1 with TRBJ2-5; the D gene is possibly TRBD1 (5 bases). From germline, CDR1 is KGHDR and CDR2 SFDVKD. V was clipped by 4 bases and J by 5 bases, with 19 bases between them. The CDR3 runs 16 residues.

The gene calls are TRBV9 and TRBJ2-3, with 10 bases identical to TRBD2. There are 16 residues in the CDR3. With 4 bases clipped from V and 4 bases from J, the junction kept 9 bases outside the gene matches. Germline CDR1 reads SGDLS; CDR2 reads YYNGEE. CDR3 region: CASSPRAGGHSDTQYF. The CDR3 coding sequence is TGTGCCAGCAGCCCAAGAGCGGGGGGGCACTCAGATACGCAGTATTTT.

The genes are TRBV3-1 (or the pseudogene TRBV3-2) and TRBJ2-7; possible D gene TRBD1, 6 bases. The germline V and J ends were trimmed by 2 bases and 6 bases, with 17 bases remaining between them. Germline values: CDR1 LGHDT, CDR2 YNNKEL (reference sequence). The CDR3 runs 15 residues. The CDR3 DNA is TGTGCCAGCAGCCAAAGTCCCACAGGGTTCCTCGAGCAGTACTTC. It is translated as CASSQSPTGFLEQYF.

This sequence joins TRBV7-8 and TRBJ2-7; the D gene is possibly TRBD2 (6 bases). Per the germline V gene, CDR1 is SGHVS and CDR2 is FQNEAQ. V dropped 5 bases and J dropped 1 base, with 15 bases sitting between them. The CDR3 length is 15 residues. CDR3 in DNA: TGTGCCAGCAGCCCGGGGGACGGTGGGTCCTACGAGCAGTACTTC. It encodes CASSPGDGGSYEQYF.

V is TRBV5-4 and J is TRBJ2-1; 7 bases fit TRBD1. There are 14 residues in the CDR3. Germline CDR1 is SGHNT and CDR2 is YYREEE (reference sequence). V lost 0 bases, J lost 8 bases, and 5 bases stayed unmatched. CDR3 sequence (DNA): TGTGCCAGCAGCTTGGTGGGGGACAGCTATGAGCAGTTCTTC. Protein product: CASSLVGDSYEQFF. The complete variable domain, with remaining parts taken from reference TRBV5-4 and TRBJ2-1, reads ETGVTQSPTHLIKTRGQQVTLRCSSQSGHNTVSWYQQALGQGPQFIFQYYREEENGRGNFPPRFSGLQFPNYSSELNVNALELDDSALYLCASSLVGDSYEQFFGPGTRLTVL.

By sample share, this clone is medium-sized. V and J are TRBV2 and TRBJ1-2; possible D gene TRBD1, 5 bases. Trimming removed 5 bases from V and 6 bases from J, with 13 bases in between. The CDR3 runs 13 residues. Per the germline V gene, CDR1 is SNHLY and CDR2 is FYNNEI. The CDR3 coding sequence is TGTGCCAGCAGTCCCCTGGGGCGCGATGGCTACACCTTC. It codes for CASSPLGRDGYTF.

The chain combines TRBV9 with TRBJ1-1; D may be TRBD1 (6 bases). Germline CDR1 SGDLS, CDR2 YYNGEE. The CDR3 contains 16 residues. Trimming stripped 4 bases from V and 5 bases from J, with 21 bases between. Written as DNA, the CDR3 is TGTGCCAGCAGCCCTAGTATACGGGGGGCGAGTACTGAAGCTTTCTTT. It encodes CASSPSIRGASTEAFF. The full variable domain, its missing parts supplied by reference TRBV9 and TRBJ1-1, is DSGVTQTPKHLITATGQRVTLRCSPRSGDLSVYWYQQSLDQGLQFLIQYYNGEERAKGNILERFSAQQFPDLHSELNLSSLELGDSALYFCASSPSIRGASTEAFFGQGTRLTVV.

The chain links TRBV18 to TRBJ2-7, with 9 bases aligning to TRBD1. CDR3 length: 14 residues. Germline V CDR1 and CDR2: KGHSH, LQKENI. The trim removed 0 bases at V and 3 bases at J, leaving 0 bases unmatched. This CDR3 reads CASSPPDRGYEQYF. CDR3 bases: TGTGCCAGCTCACCACCGGACAGGGGCTACGAGCAGTACTTC.

The V gene is TRBV6-5, the J gene TRBJ1-2; TRBD1 aligns across 11 bases. The J segment lost 4 bases and the V segment lost 6 bases, leaving 7 bases of the junction unmatched. The CDR3 is 15 residues long. CDR1 MNHEY and CDR2 SVGAGI come from the germline V gene. CDR3 nucleotide sequence: TGTGCCAGCAGCACGGGACAGGGGGTTCCCTATGGCTACACCTTC. Protein product: CASSTGQGVPYGYTF.

The chain couples TRBV5-1 to TRBJ2-7, with D possibly matching TRBD1 (6 bases). The CDR3 has 14 amino acids. Trimming removed 3 bases from V and 2 bases from J, with 12 bases in between. The germline V gene encodes CDR1 SGHRS and CDR2 YFSETQ. CDR3 amino acids: CASSWKSGAYEQYF. The CDR3 DNA reads as TGCGCCAGCAGCTGGAAATCAGGGGCCTACGAGCAGTACTTC.